This T cell receptor beta chain was profiled in a study of T cells in Graves' hyperthyroidism and ophthalmopathy. Amplification yielded TCR beta CDR3 regions, with RNA transcripts as the source. In the first-round RT-PCR of the TCR CDR3, the HTBI primer set was used. Each CDR3 protein is one row after TCRdb ran MiXCR on the multiplex PCR reads. Of 500,000 to 650,000 distinct CDR3 sequences listed, under 20% are singletons. This clonotype has only a few counts. With 6 bases removed from V and 6 bases from J, the gap between germline ends came to 24 bases. This CDR3 has 17 amino acids. The germline CDR1 and CDR2 sequences are MNHNS and SASEGT.

The clonotype originates from a woman aged 18-29 years with Graves' ophthalmopathy. The J gene is TRBJ2-1, the V gene TRBV6-1, with a tentative D call TRBD2 (7 bases). Sequenced: blood. The CDR3 coding sequence is TGTGCCAGCAGACCTTCCGCCGGGACTGCGGGGGCCAATGAGCAGTTCTTC. It codes for CASRPSAGTAGANEQFF.